These T cell receptor beta chains were read from a single sample in a study of T-cell reconstitution after alpha-beta-depleted transplantation in children. Each CDR3 protein is one row after TCRdb ran MiXCR on the PCR reads. The table includes over 200,000 distinct CDR3 sequences, approximately 8.4% detected once. The sequencing used PBMCs, mostly from graft donor cells, collected 360 days after TCRalphabeta/CD19-depleted stem cell transplant. These receptors all stem from a male patient under 10 years old who had a stem cell transplant for acute myeloid leukemia, so the T cells may come from the graft donor. Both conserved end residues are part of each CDR3. The order of the fields is V gene, D gene, clone size, J gene, CDR3 protein, CDR3 DNA. The D gene is left open where the match is weak. Not all rows give a size; the values are once, few, many and, for expanded clones, a class.

v_call: TRBV7-2; d_call: TRBD2; clone_size: few; j_call: TRBJ2-1; cdr3_aa: CASSLGGGAWGEQFF; cdr3_nt: TGTGCCAGCAGCTTGGGCGGGGGGGCTTGGGGTGAGCAGTTCTTC
v_call: TRBV18; d_call: NA; clone_size: many; j_call: TRBJ1-1; cdr3_aa: CASSPPGMGNTEAFF; cdr3_nt: TGTGCCAGCTCACCCCCGGGGATGGGGAACACTGAAGCTTTCTTT
v_call: TRBV20-1; d_call: TRBD2; clone_size: NA; j_call: TRBJ2-7; cdr3_aa: CSARIGSSGSVYEQYF; cdr3_nt: TGCAGTGCTAGAATCGGCTCTAGCGGGAGTGTCTACGAGCAGTACTTC
v_call: TRBV7-9; d_call: TRBD1; clone_size: many; j_call: TRBJ2-5; cdr3_aa: CASSPGQEVLETQYF; cdr3_nt: TGTGCCAGCAGCCCCGGACAGGAAGTTTTGGAGACCCAGTACTTC
v_call: TRBV20-1; d_call: TRBD2; clone_size: NA; j_call: TRBJ2-1; cdr3_aa: CSARGLAGNKNEQFF; cdr3_nt: TGCAGTGCTAGAGGACTAGCGGGAAATAAGAATGAGCAGTTCTTC
v_call: TRBV7-2; d_call: TRBD2; clone_size: many; j_call: TRBJ2-5; cdr3_aa: CASSVAGFTQETQYF; cdr3_nt: TGTGCCAGCAGCGTAGCGGGCTTCACCCAAGAGACCCAGTACTTC
v_call: TRBV4-2; d_call: TRBD1; clone_size: NA; j_call: TRBJ1-2; cdr3_aa: CASSQPDRANYGYTF; cdr3_nt: TGTGCCAGCAGCCAACCTGACAGGGCTAACTATGGCTACACCTTC
v_call: TRBV7-2; d_call: NA; clone_size: few; j_call: TRBJ2-1; cdr3_aa: CASNLTPSHEQFF; cdr3_nt: TGTGCCAGCAACCTCACTCCTAGTCATGAGCAGTTCTTC
v_call: TRBV14; d_call: TRBD2; clone_size: few; j_call: TRBJ2-1; cdr3_aa: CASSQGPLAGAYNEQFF; cdr3_nt: TGTGCCAGCAGCCAAGGTCCGCTAGCGGGAGCCTACAATGAGCAGTTCTTC
v_call: TRBV12-3/TRBV12-4; d_call: NA; clone_size: many; j_call: TRBJ1-2; cdr3_aa: CASSLSKRNGYTF; cdr3_nt: TGTGCCAGCAGTTTATCGAAGCGGAATGGCTACACCTTC
v_call: TRBV29-1; d_call: NA; clone_size: few; j_call: TRBJ2-1; cdr3_aa: CSVRVGVDPMNEQFF; cdr3_nt: TGCAGCGTTCGGGTGGGGGTAGACCCTATGAATGAGCAGTTCTTC
v_call: TRBV7-2; d_call: NA; clone_size: NA; j_call: TRBJ2-4; cdr3_aa: CASSLQGFYIQYF; cdr3_nt: TGTGCCAGCAGCTTACAGGGTTTTTACATTCAGTACTTC
v_call: TRBV29-1; d_call: TRBD1; clone_size: many; j_call: TRBJ2-7; cdr3_aa: CSVDPRGMGYEQYF; cdr3_nt: TGCAGCGTTGATCCCAGGGGGATGGGCTACGAGCAGTACTTC
v_call: TRBV5-1; d_call: TRBD2; clone_size: few; j_call: TRBJ2-3; cdr3_aa: CASSSGTSGGPCTDTQYF; cdr3_nt: TGCGCCAGCAGCTCCGGGACTAGCGGGGGGCCCTGCACAGATACGCAGTATTTT
v_call: TRBV29-1; d_call: NA; clone_size: NA; j_call: TRBJ2-5; cdr3_aa: CSVQRETQYF; cdr3_nt: TGCAGCGTCCAGAGGGAGACCCAGTACTTC
v_call: TRBV2; d_call: NA; clone_size: few; j_call: TRBJ2-2; cdr3_aa: CASSEGWYTGELFF; cdr3_nt: TGTGCCAGCTCGGAGGGGTGGTACACCGGGGAGCTGTTTTTT
v_call: TRBV18; d_call: TRBD1; clone_size: NA; j_call: TRBJ2-1; cdr3_aa: CASSPRSRDRGSYNEQFF; cdr3_nt: TGTGCCAGCTCACCACGAAGCCGGGACAGGGGTTCCTACAATGAGCAGTTCTTC
v_call: TRBV29-1; d_call: NA; clone_size: many; j_call: TRBJ2-1; cdr3_aa: CSVDQGGLSYNEQFF; cdr3_nt: TGCAGCGTTGATCAGGGGGGGCTCTCCTACAATGAGCAGTTCTTC
v_call: TRBV7-2; d_call: TRBD2; clone_size: few; j_call: TRBJ2-1; cdr3_aa: CASSRRLAGSYNEQFF; cdr3_nt: TGTGCCAGCAGCCGACGACTAGCGGGCTCCTACAATGAGCAGTTCTTC
v_call: TRBV4-2; d_call: NA; clone_size: NA; j_call: TRBJ2-7; cdr3_aa: CASSPPEGSYEQYF; cdr3_nt: TGTGCCAGCAGCCCGCCCGAGGGCTCCTACGAGCAGTACTTC
v_call: TRBV7-2; d_call: NA; clone_size: NA; j_call: TRBJ2-2; cdr3_aa: CASSFFGGELFF; cdr3_nt: TGTGCCAGCAGCTTCTTTGGCGGGGAGCTGTTTTTT
v_call: TRBV12-3/TRBV12-4; d_call: NA; clone_size: NA; j_call: TRBJ2-2; cdr3_aa: CASSQRGDTGELFF; cdr3_nt: TGTGCCAGCAGCCAAAGGGGGGACACCGGGGAGCTGTTTTTT
v_call: TRBV29-1; d_call: NA; clone_size: NA; j_call: TRBJ1-2; cdr3_aa: CSVESRRGTPYGYTF; cdr3_nt: TGCAGCGTTGAAAGCAGGCGGGGTACTCCCTATGGCTACACCTTC
v_call: TRBV15; d_call: TRBD2; clone_size: many; j_call: TRBJ2-3; cdr3_aa: CATTGLAGDHDTQYF; cdr3_nt: TGTGCCACCACGGGACTAGCGGGGGACCACGATACGCAGTATTTT
v_call: TRBV29-1; d_call: NA; clone_size: many; j_call: TRBJ2-1; cdr3_aa: CSVLRRAYNEQFF; cdr3_nt: TGCAGCGTTCTGCGGCGGGCTTACAATGAGCAGTTCTTC
v_call: TRBV21-1; d_call: NA; clone_size: few; j_call: TRBJ1-5; cdr3_aa: CASSKNTQGGVQPQHF; cdr3_nt: TGTGCCAGCAGCAAAAATACTCAGGGTGGGGTTCAGCCCCAGCATTTT
v_call: TRBV4-3; d_call: NA; clone_size: many; j_call: TRBJ2-1; cdr3_aa: CASSQDYPVPNEQFF; cdr3_nt: TGCGCCAGCAGCCAAGATTACCCAGTGCCAAATGAGCAGTTCTTC
v_call: TRBV12-3/TRBV12-4; d_call: NA; clone_size: few; j_call: TRBJ1-2; cdr3_aa: CASRSTWGGGGYTF; cdr3_nt: TGTGCCAGCAGATCAACCTGGGGGGGCGGCGGCTACACCTTC
v_call: TRBV12-3/TRBV12-4; d_call: TRBD1; clone_size: few; j_call: TRBJ2-5; cdr3_aa: CASKKGQFQETQYF; cdr3_nt: TGTGCCAGCAAAAAGGGACAGTTCCAAGAGACCCAGTACTTC
v_call: TRBV7-9; d_call: TRBD1; clone_size: NA; j_call: TRBJ2-1; cdr3_aa: CASRGPTGKKGFF; cdr3_nt: TGTGCCAGCAGAGGACCGACAGGGAAAAAGGGGTTCTTC
v_call: TRBV5-1; d_call: NA; clone_size: few; j_call: TRBJ2-5; cdr3_aa: CASTRTHQETQYF; cdr3_nt: TGCGCCAGCACCCGGACACACCAAGAGACCCAGTACTTC
v_call: TRBV20-1; d_call: TRBD1; clone_size: NA; j_call: TRBJ2-5; cdr3_aa: CSAGDRILQETQYF; cdr3_nt: TGCAGTGCTGGGGACAGGATTCTTCAAGAGACCCAGTACTTC
v_call: TRBV12-3/TRBV12-4; d_call: TRBD1; clone_size: few; j_call: TRBJ2-3; cdr3_aa: CASTPRQGTDTQYF; cdr3_nt: TGTGCCAGCACCCCCCGACAGGGGACAGATACGCAGTATTTT
v_call: TRBV28; d_call: TRBD2; clone_size: many; j_call: TRBJ2-1; cdr3_aa: CASSLETGGPGNEQFF; cdr3_nt: TGTGCCAGCAGTTTAGAGACGGGAGGGCCGGGTAATGAGCAGTTCTTC
v_call: TRBV20-1; d_call: NA; clone_size: NA; j_call: TRBJ2-1; cdr3_aa: CSARDLGDEQFF; cdr3_nt: TGCAGTGCTAGAGATCTGGGGGATGAGCAGTTCTTC
v_call: TRBV7-6; d_call: TRBD2; clone_size: many; j_call: TRBJ2-1; cdr3_aa: CASSLGRDYWGNYNEQFF; cdr3_nt: TGTGCCAGCAGCTTAGGTCGGGACTACTGGGGGAACTACAATGAGCAGTTCTTC
v_call: TRBV6-1; d_call: NA; clone_size: many; j_call: TRBJ1-3; cdr3_aa: CASSQGTSGNTIYF; cdr3_nt: TGTGCCAGCAGCCAGGGCACCTCTGGAAACACCATATATTTT
v_call: TRBV7-9; d_call: NA; clone_size: few; j_call: TRBJ2-2; cdr3_aa: CASSPQTSNTGELFF; cdr3_nt: TGTGCCAGCAGCCCTCAGACTAGTAACACCGGGGAGCTGTTTTTT
v_call: TRBV5-4; d_call: TRBD2; clone_size: NA; j_call: TRBJ2-1; cdr3_aa: CASSSALLAVTYNEQFF; cdr3_nt: TGTGCCAGCAGCTCGGCGCTGCTAGCGGTGACCTACAATGAGCAGTTCTTC
v_call: TRBV9; d_call: TRBD1; clone_size: many; j_call: TRBJ2-7; cdr3_aa: CASSFRTGGQYEQYF; cdr3_nt: TGTGCCAGCAGCTTTAGGACAGGGGGACAATACGAGCAGTACTTC
v_call: TRBV10-3; d_call: NA; clone_size: many; j_call: TRBJ2-4; cdr3_aa: CAISESSGQLAKNIQYF; cdr3_nt: TGTGCCATCAGTGAGTCGTCGGGACAACTAGCCAAAAACATTCAGTACTTC
v_call: TRBV20-1; d_call: TRBD2; clone_size: many; j_call: TRBJ2-1; cdr3_aa: CSARAGGTRWDEQFF; cdr3_nt: TGCAGTGCTAGAGCGGGAGGGACTCGCTGGGATGAGCAGTTCTTC
v_call: TRBV12-3/TRBV12-4; d_call: NA; clone_size: many; j_call: TRBJ2-6; cdr3_aa: CASSQDAGANVLTF; cdr3_nt: TGTGCCAGCAGTCAGGACGCTGGGGCCAACGTCCTGACTTTC
v_call: TRBV9; d_call: NA; clone_size: NA; j_call: TRBJ1-5; cdr3_aa: CASSITGNQPQHF; cdr3_nt: TGTGCCAGCAGCATAACAGGGAATCAGCCCCAGCATTTT
v_call: TRBV12-3/TRBV12-4; d_call: NA; clone_size: few; j_call: TRBJ2-2; cdr3_aa: CASSPSQLNTGELFF; cdr3_nt: TGTGCCAGCAGCCCCTCGCAGTTGAACACCGGGGAGCTGTTTTTT
v_call: TRBV4-3; d_call: NA; clone_size: NA; j_call: TRBJ2-1; cdr3_aa: CASSQDILRGRAIEQFF; cdr3_nt: TGCGCCAGCAGCCAAGATATATTAAGGGGGAGGGCGATTGAGCAGTTCTTC
v_call: TRBV5-6; d_call: TRBD1; clone_size: many; j_call: TRBJ2-2; cdr3_aa: CASSLRQGRTGELFF; cdr3_nt: TGTGCCAGCAGCTTGAGACAGGGACGGACCGGGGAGCTGTTTTTT
v_call: TRBV11-1; d_call: NA; clone_size: many; j_call: TRBJ2-6; cdr3_aa: CASSLRVSGANVLTF; cdr3_nt: TGTGCCAGCAGCTTACGGGTCTCTGGGGCCAACGTCCTGACTTTC
v_call: TRBV6-2/TRBV6-3; d_call: TRBD2; clone_size: few; j_call: TRBJ2-7; cdr3_aa: CASSFAASGRFYEQYF; cdr3_nt: TGTGCCAGCAGTTTCGCCGCGAGCGGGAGATTTTACGAGCAGTACTTC
v_call: TRBV19; d_call: TRBD1; clone_size: few; j_call: TRBJ2-1; cdr3_aa: CASAGQGVLSSYNEQFF; cdr3_nt: TGTGCCAGTGCGGGACAGGGGGTTCTCAGCTCCTACAATGAGCAGTTCTTC
v_call: TRBV5-1; d_call: NA; clone_size: NA; j_call: TRBJ2-3; cdr3_aa: CASSVGHTDTQYF; cdr3_nt: TGCGCCAGCAGCGTCGGGCACACAGATACGCAGTATTTT
v_call: TRBV4-3; d_call: NA; clone_size: many; j_call: TRBJ2-1; cdr3_aa: CASSQGVTSYNEQFF; cdr3_nt: TGCGCCAGCAGCCAAGGGGTGACCTCCTACAATGAGCAGTTCTTC
v_call: TRBV7-3; d_call: TRBD2; clone_size: NA; j_call: TRBJ2-1; cdr3_aa: CASSSLGGTSGGKSYNEQFF; cdr3_nt: TGTGCCAGCAGCTCATTGGGGGGGACTAGCGGGGGGAAATCCTACAATGAGCAGTTCTTC
v_call: TRBV20-1; d_call: TRBD1; clone_size: many; j_call: TRBJ2-7; cdr3_aa: CSAKPQRQGVYEQYF; cdr3_nt: TGCAGTGCTAAACCTCAGAGACAGGGGGTTTACGAGCAGTACTTC
v_call: TRBV6-5; d_call: NA; clone_size: few; j_call: TRBJ2-3; cdr3_aa: CASSYDRSGTDTQYF; cdr3_nt: TGTGCCAGCAGTTATGACCGGTCTGGCACAGATACGCAGTATTTT
v_call: TRBV10-3; d_call: NA; clone_size: few; j_call: TRBJ2-5; cdr3_aa: CAISGPGETQYF; cdr3_nt: TGTGCCATCAGTGGGCCGGGGGAGACCCAGTACTTC
v_call: TRBV7-2; d_call: NA; clone_size: many; j_call: TRBJ1-2; cdr3_aa: CASSLAPVLEGYTF; cdr3_nt: TGTGCCAGCAGCTTAGCCCCGGTACTCGAAGGCTACACCTTC
v_call: TRBV2; d_call: TRBD2; clone_size: few; j_call: TRBJ2-3; cdr3_aa: CASGAASGRKRKGADTQYF; cdr3_nt: TGTGCCAGCGGAGCGGCTAGCGGGAGAAAAAGGAAGGGAGCAGATACGCAGTATTTT
v_call: TRBV5-1; d_call: NA; clone_size: few; j_call: TRBJ2-7; cdr3_aa: CASSSTGNYEQYF; cdr3_nt: TGCGCCAGCAGCTCAACAGGGAACTACGAGCAGTACTTC
v_call: TRBV7-2; d_call: NA; clone_size: NA; j_call: TRBJ2-5; cdr3_aa: CASSLWEGRKGETQYF; cdr3_nt: TGTGCCAGCAGCTTGTGGGAAGGACGCAAGGGGGAGACCCAGTACTTC